The next 27 T cell receptor beta chains were all read from a single sample in a study of cytomegalovirus exposure and HLA in healthy donors. Use of 60 Vbeta and 13 Jbeta primers characterized the PCR. Sequenced by immunoSEQ multiplex PCR; TCRdb stores in-frame clones only, minus some. The data contain 150,000 or so clones, around three quarters of them singletons. Sequenced input: PBMCs. These receptors were obtained from a man between 35 and 55 years old in good health and CMV-seronegative.

The chain has TRBV7-3 and TRBJ2-1, with a tentative D call TRBD2 (6 bases). Germline CDR1 reads SGHTA; CDR2 reads FQGTGA. The CDR3 is 15 residues long. Between the trimmed V and J ends, which lost 7 bases and 6 bases, there was a span of 19 bases. The chain's CDR3 is CASTLRGEEGNEQFF. The CDR3 DNA follows: TGTGCCAGCACCCTACGGGGCGAGGAGGGCAATGAGCAGTTCTTC.

This chain connects TRBV5-1 to TRBJ2-5, with TRBD2 matching 8 bases. This CDR3 region has 14 residues. V lost 1 base and J lost 5; bases outside the gene matches: 4. Germline V lookup: CDR1 SGHRS, CDR2 YFSETQ. Here the CDR3 DNA reads TGCGCCAGCAGCTTGCCGGGGGGGGACGAGACCCAGTACTTC. This sequence encodes CASSLPGGDETQYF. Together with reference TRBV5-1 and TRBJ2-5, the CDR3 gives the full variable domain: KAGVTQTPRYLIKTRGQQVTLSCSPISGHRSVSWYQQTPGQGLQFLFEYFSETQRNKGNFPGRFSGRQFSNSRSEMNVSTLELGDSALYLCASSLPGGDETQYFGPGTRLLVL.

The chain employs TRBV27 and TRBJ2-5; 9 bases line up with TRBD2. The CDR3 is 14 amino acids. From germline, CDR1 is MNHEY and CDR2 SMNVEV (reference sequence). V lost 1 base, J lost 4 bases, and 1 base stayed unmatched. The CDR3 spells CASSLFSGRETQYF. CDR3 bases: TGTGCCAGCAGTTTATTTAGCGGGAGAGAGACCCAGTACTTC.

About this clone: The junction shows a germline mismatch at one end, possibly a read error. The sample holds other DNA sequences that translate to the same CDR3. The CDR3 here is CASREKTQYF. The CDR3 DNA reads TGCGCCAGCAGAGAGAAAACGCAGTATTTT. The chain employs TRBV2 and TRBJ2-3; no clear D gene. The CDR3 sequence is 10 residues long. In germline, CDR1 is SNHLY, CDR2 FYNNEI.

This clone turned up a few times. The rearrangement joins TRBV7-6 to TRBJ1-1, with D tentatively TRBD1 (5 bases). Germline assignment: CDR1 SGHVS and CDR2 FNYEAQ. V was trimmed by 6 bases and J by 7 bases, leaving 21 bases between them. This CDR3 is 15 amino acids long. CDR3 nucleotide sequence: TGTGCCAGCAGTACCCAGGGACTCACGAGGGGTGAAGCTTTCTTT. As protein: CASSTQGLTRGEAFF.

The V gene is TRBV11-1, the J gene TRBJ1-1; TRBD1 matches at 9 bases. This CDR3 region has 13 residues. V shed 8 bases and J 6 bases; nucleotides not matched to a gene: 7. CDR1 is SGHAT and CDR2 is FQDESV in the germline V gene (reference sequence). The CDR3 nucleotides read TGTGCCAGCCGCCTACAGGGGGCCTCTGAAGCTTTCTTT. Encoded protein: CASRLQGASEAFF.

The genes are TRBV6-5 and TRBJ2-7; D is unresolved. This CDR3 contains 15 residues. The germline CDR1 and CDR2 sequences are MNHEY and SVGAGI. V gave up 2 bases and J gave up 0 bases, with 11 bases separating them. CDR3 in amino acids: CASSYQRLSSYEQYF. DNA for the CDR3: TGTGCCAGCAGTTACCAGCGATTGAGCTCCTACGAGCAGTACTTC.

This clone has a single count. The chain has TRBV7-3 and TRBJ2-3, with D perhaps TRBD2 (5 bases). V was clipped by 1 base and J by 3 bases, with 11 bases between them. CDR1 is SGHTA, CDR2 FQGTGA, per germline. CDR3 length: 15 amino acids. CDR3 bases: TGTGCCAGCAGCTTAAGGGGAGCGCGTACAGATACGCAGTATTTT. Protein sequence: CASSLRGARTDTQYF.

The V gene is TRBV5-6, the J gene TRBJ2-7; maybe TRBD1 (6 bases). The length of the CDR3 is 16 residues. Per germline, CDR1 SGHDT and CDR2 YYEEEE. V lost 0 bases and J 2 bases, leaving 15 bases between the germline ends. Here the CDR3 DNA reads TGTGCCAGCAGCTTGGATCCCGTGACAGGTACCTACGAGCAGTACTTC. Translated: CASSLDPVTGTYEQYF.

The genes are TRBV5-6 and TRBJ1-6; 7 bases map to TRBD1. The CDR3 extends over 17 amino acids. Germline lookup yields CDR1 SGHDT and CDR2 YYEEEE. The V gene end was trimmed by 4 bases and the J gene end by 6 bases; junction bases not matched to a gene: 13. The CDR3, as DNA: TGTGCCAGCAGCGTCGCAGGGACAGCGCGTTTTAATTCACCCCTCCACTTT. It encodes CASSVAGTARFNSPLHF. Together with reference TRBV5-6 and TRBJ1-6, the CDR3 gives the full variable domain: DAGVTQSPTHLIKTRGQQVTLRCSPKSGHDTVSWYQQALGQGPQFIFQYYEEEERQRGNFPDRFSGHQFPNYSSELNVNALLLGDSALYLCASSVAGTARFNSPLHFGNGTRLTVT.

The chain carries TRBV10-1 and TRBJ2-2; TRBD1 aligns across 8 bases. Trimming removed 5 bases from V and 1 base from J; junction bases left unmatched: 9. The CDR3 consists of 17 residues. Per the germline V gene, CDR1 is WNHNN and CDR2 is SYGVQD (reference sequence). DNA of the CDR3: TGCGCCAGCAGTCGGAAGGGCGGACAGGGGAACACCGGGGAGCTGTTTTTT. It is translated as CASSRKGGQGNTGELFF.

The chain couples TRBV4-2 to TRBJ1-2; D unresolved. The CDR3 contains 14 residues. Trimming pared 0 bases from V and 0 bases from J, leaving 5 bases between. Germline loops: CDR1 LGHNA, CDR2 YNFKEQ. This chain's CDR3 is CASSQEPANYGYTF. In DNA form, the CDR3 reads TGTGCCAGCAGCCAAGAGCCGGCTAACTATGGCTACACCTTC.

The CDR3 DNA reads as TGTGCCAGCACCCCGGGGGAGGCTCTATGGTCTGGAAACACCATATATTTT. It specifies CASTPGEALWSGNTIYF. This sequence joins TRBV28 and TRBJ1-3, with D possibly being TRBD1 (5 bases). Trimming stripped 7 bases from V and 1 base from J, with 20 bases between. Germline V gene sequence: CDR1 MDHEN, CDR2 SYDVKM. The CDR3 runs 17 residues.

V gene TRBV6-5 combines with J gene TRBJ2-7; the match to TRBD1 covers 9 bases. Losses at the gene ends were 6 bases for V and 7 bases for J; bases not matched to a gene: 7. The CDR3 has 13 residues. CDR1 and CDR2 from the germline V gene are MNHEY and SVGAGI. CDR3 sequence: CASSNDRGGEQYV. In DNA, the CDR3 is TGTGCCAGCAGCAACGACAGGGGGGGGGAGCAGTACGTC.

The count of this clone is one. This chain joins TRBV5-5 and TRBJ1-2; perhaps TRBD1 as D (6 bases). Germline V CDR1 and CDR2: SGHKS, YYEKEE (reference sequence). The V gene lost 0 bases and the J gene lost 1 base, with 13 bases spanning the gap. The CDR3 sequence is 16 residues long. As DNA, the CDR3 is TGTGCCAGCAGCTTGGCCGGGGGGCTTCTTAACTATGGCTACACCTTC. It codes for CASSLAGGLLNYGYTF.

The V and J genes are TRBV5-4 and TRBJ1-1, with TRBD1 as a possible D gene (5 bases). Trimming shortened V by 6 bases and J by 0 bases, and 12 bases separated the two germline ends. The CDR3 consists of 14 residues. Looked up from germline, CDR1 is SGHNT and CDR2 is YYREEE (reference sequence). CDR3: CASTQTVMNTEAFF. Here the CDR3 DNA reads TGTGCCAGCACCCAGACAGTCATGAACACTGAAGCTTTCTTT.

The rearrangement uses TRBV9 and TRBJ2-7, with 7 bases aligning to TRBD1. The J segment lost 3 bases and the V segment lost 4 bases, leaving 10 bases of the junction unmatched. The CDR3 is made up of 15 amino acids. The V gene's germline CDR1 is SGDLS and CDR2 YYNGEE. CDR3 nucleotide sequence: TGTGCCAGCAGCCCCCTCGGGGACAGAGTCTACGAGCAGTACTTC. Amino acid sequence: CASSPLGDRVYEQYF.

V is TRBV30 and J is TRBJ1-5; D uncertain. Per germline, CDR1 GTSNPN and CDR2 SVGIG (reference sequence). This CDR3 comprises 12 residues. V was pared by 5 bases and J by 4 bases, with 9 bases between. This chain's CDR3 is CAWEGGNQPQHF. CDR3 coding DNA: TGTGCCTGGGAAGGAGGAAATCAGCCCCAGCATTTT.

The V gene is TRBV5-7, the J gene TRBJ2-7; 9 nucleotides align to TRBD1. TRBV5-7 counts as an open reading frame of uncertain function. After removal of 3 bases from V and 0 bases from J, the junction contained 4 bases not matched to a gene. The length of the CDR3 is 15 residues. The CDR3 bases are TGTGCCAGCAGCTCCGGACAGGGGAGCTCCTACGAGCAGTACGTC. It is translated as CASSSGQGSSYEQYV.

This clone was picked up one time. The chain joins TRBV5-6 to TRBJ1-5, with D tentatively TRBD1 (5 bases). V lost 1 base, J lost 5 bases, and 10 bases lay in between. Germline V gene lookup returns CDR1 SGHDT and CDR2 YYEEEE. The CDR3 runs 14 residues. The CDR3 DNA reads TGTGCCAGCAGCTTGCCCGGGGGGGATCAGCCCCAGCATTTT. Its translation is CASSLPGGDQPQHF.

The chain is built from TRBV9 and TRBJ2-2, with TRBD1 as a possible D gene (6 bases). CDR3 length: 14 residues. The germline V gene encodes CDR1 SGDLS and CDR2 YYNGEE. Trimming shortened V by 6 bases and J by 3 bases, and 12 bases separated the two germline ends. This chain's CDR3 is CASNREGDTGELFF. The CDR3 DNA reads TGTGCCAGCAACCGAGAGGGGGACACCGGGGAGCTGTTTTTT.

The chain joins TRBV29-1 to TRBJ2-1; 10 nucleotides agree with TRBD2. Germline CDR1 and CDR2: SQVTM and ANQGSEA. The CDR3 totals 14 residues. The V and J ends lost 4 bases and 4 bases, in that order; junction bases with no gene match: 4. As DNA, the CDR3 is TGCAGCGTTGGGGCTAGCGGGGGTTACAATGAGCAGTTCTTC. It codes for CSVGASGGYNEQFF.

The chain has TRBV7-9 and TRBJ1-1, with TRBD1 as a possible D gene (5 bases). V gave up 7 bases and J gave up 7 bases, with 19 bases separating them. Germline V lookup: CDR1 SEHNR, CDR2 FQNEAQ (reference sequence). The CDR3 consists of 14 residues. CDR3 sequence: CASIDGGVLDEAFF. CDR3 in DNA: TGTGCCAGCATCGATGGGGGGGTCCTTGATGAAGCTTTCTTT.

This sequence joins TRBV9 and TRBJ1-2, with D unresolved. The CDR3 totals 15 residues. Germline-derived CDR1 and CDR2 are SGDLS and YYNGEE. Trimming pared 1 base from V and 0 bases from J, leaving 10 bases between. The CDR3 coding sequence is TGTGCCAGCAGCGTATCCCAAACAGCTAACTATGGCTACACCTTC. Translating it yields CASSVSQTANYGYTF.

Concerning this clone: One end of the junction varies from germline; a read error may be responsible. The same CDR3 is also encoded by other DNA sequences in this sample. The rearrangement joins TRBV27 to TRBJ2-7; a possible D gene is TRBD1 (5 bases). This CDR3 contains 13 residues. Germline V CDR1 and CDR2: MNHEY, SMNVEV (reference sequence). The chain's CDR3 is CASSWGNSYEQYF. In nucleotides, the CDR3 is TGTGCCAGCAGTTGGGGCAACTCCTACGAGCAGTACTTT.

This clone was picked up one time. The chain is built from TRBV28 and TRBJ1-5; D call uncertain. The CDR3 sequence is 17 residues long. The germline CDR1 and CDR2 sequences are MDHEN and SYDVKM. Trimming removed 7 bases at V and 3 bases at J, with 22 bases between. CDR3 region: CASTSNGFLVHNQPQHF. The DNA for the CDR3 is TGTGCCAGCACCAGTAACGGCTTCCTAGTCCACAATCAGCCCCAGCATTTT.

This chain joins TRBV19 and TRBJ1-5; D unclear. Germline CDR1 is LNHDA and CDR2 is SQIVND (reference sequence). Deletions cut 0 bases from V and 4 bases from J, with 13 bases between. The CDR3 covers 16 residues. The CDR3 region has the DNA TGTGCCAGTAGTATAGACCGGATCGGGAGGAATCAGCCCCAGCATTTT. Protein product: CASSIDRIGRNQPQHF.